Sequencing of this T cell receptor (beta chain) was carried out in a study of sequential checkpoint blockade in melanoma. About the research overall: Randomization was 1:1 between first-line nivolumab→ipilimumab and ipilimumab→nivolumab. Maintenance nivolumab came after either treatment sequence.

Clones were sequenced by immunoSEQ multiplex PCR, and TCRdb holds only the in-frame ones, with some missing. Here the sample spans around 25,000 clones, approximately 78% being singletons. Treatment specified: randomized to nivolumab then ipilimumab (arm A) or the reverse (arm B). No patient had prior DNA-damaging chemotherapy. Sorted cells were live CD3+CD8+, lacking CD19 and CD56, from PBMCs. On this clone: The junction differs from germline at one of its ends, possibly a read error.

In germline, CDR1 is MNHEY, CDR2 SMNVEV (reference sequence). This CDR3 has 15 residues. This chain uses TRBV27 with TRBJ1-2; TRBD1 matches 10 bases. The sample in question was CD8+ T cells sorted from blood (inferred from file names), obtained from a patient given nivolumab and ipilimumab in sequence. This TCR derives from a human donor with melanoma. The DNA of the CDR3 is TGTGCCAACAGTGTATCTAGACAGGGGGCGTGGGGCTACACCTTC. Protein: CANSVSRQGAWGYTF.